This T cell receptor (beta chain) was recovered during a study of regulatory T cells in long-lasting Graves disease. Study in general: Antithyroid drugs had been taken under 3 months by newly diagnosed Graves' patients.

Time point meaning: newly diagnosed GD, antithyroid drugs for less than 3 months. PBMC-derived RNA was used for the TCR library. Xi'an, China, was home to the endocrinology department that provided patients. With EDTA tubes as the receptacles, 7.5 to 10 milliliters of peripheral blood were drawn. The TCR beta library used iRepertoire HTBI primers with Arm-PCR amplification of CDR3. From the multiplex PCR reads, TCRdb called clonotypes with MiXCR, one entry per CDR3 protein. The sample records approximately 400,000 distinct CDR3 sequences, approximately 16% being singletons. The V gene lost 5 bases and the J gene lost 4 bases, with 6 bases spanning the gap. CDR3 length equals 13 residues. The sample was also linked to a second study, of T cells in Graves' hyperthyroidism and ophthalmopathy. That source reports: First-round RT-PCR targeting the TCR CDR3 was performed with the HTBI primer set.

The chain joins TRBV12-3 or TRBV12-4 to TRBJ1-6; D is possibly TRBD1 (5 bases). The sequence derives from a woman aged 40 to 55 with Graves disease. The source material was peripheral blood mononuclear cells (PBMCs), sampled at new diagnosis, from a patient treated with antithyroid drugs. This chain's CDR3 is CASSRQYNSPLHF. The DNA for the CDR3 is TGTGCCAGCAGTCGACAGTATAATTCACCCCTCCACTTT.